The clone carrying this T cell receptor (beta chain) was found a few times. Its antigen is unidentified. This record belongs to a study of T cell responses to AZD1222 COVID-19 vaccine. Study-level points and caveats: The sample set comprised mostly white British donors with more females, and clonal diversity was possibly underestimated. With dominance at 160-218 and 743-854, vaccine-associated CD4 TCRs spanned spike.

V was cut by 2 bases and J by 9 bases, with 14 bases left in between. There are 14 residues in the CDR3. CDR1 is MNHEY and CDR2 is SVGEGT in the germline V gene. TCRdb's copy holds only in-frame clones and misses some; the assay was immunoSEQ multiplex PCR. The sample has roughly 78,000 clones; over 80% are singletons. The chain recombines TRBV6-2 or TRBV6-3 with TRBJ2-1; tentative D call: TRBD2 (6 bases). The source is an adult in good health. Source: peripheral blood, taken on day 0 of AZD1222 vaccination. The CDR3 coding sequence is TGTGCCAGCAGTTACGCTAGCGTTATCGGTGAGCAGTTCTTC. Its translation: CASSYASVIGEQFF.